This is a list of T cell receptor beta chains from one sample in a study of early T cells in non-severe SARS-CoV-2 infection. TCRdb re-derived calls from the 5' RACE reads in MiXCR, one entry per CDR3 protein. This table holds 55,000 to 75,000 distinct CDR3 sequences, roughly 8.4% found once. The source material was whole blood. The receptors here all came from an adult who was a healthcare worker with PCR-confirmed SARS-CoV-2 infection or an uninfected control (not recorded which). Both conserved end residues are part of each CDR3. A D gene is named only where the DNA matches it firmly. Only part of the rows carry a size: once, few, many, or a class if the clone is expanded.

V gene	J gene	clone size	D gene	CDR3 DNA	CDR3 protein
TRBV7-3	TRBJ2-5	NA	NA	TGTGCCAGCAGCTTGGGACCCATGGGGACCCAGTACTTC	CASSLGPMGTQYF
TRBV6-2/TRBV6-3	TRBJ2-1	many	TRBD2	TGTGCCAGCAGTGGACTAGCGGCCTACAATGAGCAGTTCTTC	CASSGLAAYNEQFF
TRBV2	TRBJ2-2	few	NA	TGTGCCAGCAGGGAGTACACCGGGGAGCTGTTTTTT	CASREYTGELFF
TRBV5-1	TRBJ2-2	few	NA	TGCGCCAGCCGAACCCACACGGGACGGTCGAACACCGGGGAGCTGTTTTTT	CASRTHTGRSNTGELFF
TRBV3-1	TRBJ2-7	NA	NA	TGTGCCAGCAGCGCCGGGACCAATCTCCATGGGGAGCAGTACTTC	CASSAGTNLHGEQYF
TRBV20-1	TRBJ2-3	many	TRBD2	TGCAGTGCTAGAGATCCACTAGCGGGATTTTCAGATACGCAGTATTTT	CSARDPLAGFSDTQYF
TRBV2	TRBJ2-2	medium-sized	NA	TGTGCCAGCAGTTGGGACCGGAACACCGGGGAGCTGTTTTTT	CASSWDRNTGELFF
TRBV6-2/TRBV6-3	TRBJ2-7	few	TRBD2	TGTGCCAGCAGTTACTCAGGGGAGGGCTCGGGAGAGCAGTACTTC	CASSYSGEGSGEQYF
TRBV28	TRBJ2-1	few	TRBD2	TGTGCCAGCAGTTTGAGCGGGAGGGCCCCCCTTGAGCAGTTCTTC	CASSLSGRAPLEQFF
TRBV5-6	TRBJ2-5	many	NA	TGTGCCAGCAGCTTGACACCGGGGAATAGTGAGACCCAGTACTTC	CASSLTPGNSETQYF
TRBV3-1	TRBJ1-1	few	NA	TGTGCCAGCAGCCAACCCCAGAGAGGGGACACTGAAGCTTTCTTT	CASSQPQRGDTEAFF
TRBV28	TRBJ2-7	many	NA	TGTGCCAGCAGTTTCCCCCCCAGGGCGGACGAGCAGTACTTC	CASSFPPRADEQYF
TRBV12-3/TRBV12-4	TRBJ2-5	NA	TRBD2	TGTGCCAGCAGTTTGGCCGGGGGGGAAGAGACCCAGTACTTC	CASSLAGGEETQYF
TRBV7-2	TRBJ2-1	NA	TRBD1	TGTGCCAGCAGCGACCGGGACAGGTACAATGAGCAGTTCTTC	CASSDRDRYNEQFF
TRBV12-3/TRBV12-4	TRBJ2-4	many	TRBD2	TGTGCCAGCAGTTTAAGGGGGCTAAGCGGGAGGCCCATTCAGTACTTC	CASSLRGLSGRPIQYF
TRBV12-3/TRBV12-4	TRBJ2-1	many	TRBD2	TGTGCCAGCAGTTTTGGACTAGCGGGGAGCCATGAGCAGTTCTTC	CASSFGLAGSHEQFF
TRBV28	TRBJ2-3	NA	NA	TGTGCCAGCAGCCCCCTTGTCTATTCGGATACGCAGTATTTT	CASSPLVYSDTQYF
TRBV20-1	TRBJ2-7	NA	TRBD1	TGCAGTGCTAGAGGGATACTGGACAGGGGGCCCAACGGACCCTACGAGCAGTACTTC	CSARGILDRGPNGPYEQYF
TRBV10-3	TRBJ2-7	few	NA	TGTGCCATCAGTGAAACCTACGAGCAGTACTTC	CAISETYEQYF
TRBV12-3/TRBV12-4	TRBJ1-1	many	NA	TGTGCCAGCAGTCAGAACACTGAAGCTTTCTTT	CASSQNTEAFF
TRBV2	TRBJ2-3	many	NA	TGTGCCAGCGGGGGAGCGGTTCCTAGCACAGATACGCAGTATTTT	CASGGAVPSTDTQYF
TRBV2	TRBJ2-1	NA	NA	TGTGCCAGCAGTGCGAGGGGCAGCTCCTACAATGAGCAGTTCTTC	CASSARGSSYNEQFF
TRBV12-3/TRBV12-4	TRBJ2-3	NA	NA	TGTGCCAGCAGTCCTCAGGGGAGGGCAGATACGCAGTATTTT	CASSPQGRADTQYF
TRBV29-1	TRBJ1-3	many	TRBD1	TGCAGCGCTAGGGACAGGACTAAGGGAAACACCATATATTTT	CSARDRTKGNTIYF
TRBV20-1	TRBJ2-3	NA	NA	TGCAGTGCTAGCTTGAGTCCAGAGGATTACACAGATACGCAGTATTTT	CSASLSPEDYTDTQYF
TRBV27	TRBJ1-1	NA	NA	TGTGCCAGCGCCCTCGCGGGCCCATTGAACACTGAAGCTTTCTTT	CASALAGPLNTEAFF
TRBV6-1	TRBJ1-3	NA	NA	TGTGCCAGCAGTCTCATGGACGCCCGCTCTGGAAACACCATATATTTT	CASSLMDARSGNTIYF
TRBV27	TRBJ2-2	NA	TRBD2	TGTGCCAGCAGTTTGACTAGCGGGAAAACCGGGGAGCTGTTTTTT	CASSLTSGKTGELFF
TRBV29-1	TRBJ2-7	NA	NA	TGCAGCGTTGTCGACAGGACCGCGAGCTACGAGCAGTACTTC	CSVVDRTASYEQYF
TRBV4-1	TRBJ2-7	few	NA	TGCGCCAGCAGCCAGCTCGGGACTTACGAGCAGTACTTC	CASSQLGTYEQYF
TRBV23-1	TRBJ2-5	many	TRBD2	TGCGCCAGCAGTCAGGGTCTAGCGGGAGGCTCGTTTGATGAGACCCAGTACTTC	CASSQGLAGGSFDETQYF
TRBV24-1	TRBJ2-1	NA	NA	TGTGCCACCAGCGCAAGGGGGATTTCCTACAATGAGCAGTTCTTC	CATSARGISYNEQFF
TRBV7-2	TRBJ2-1	many	NA	TGTGCCAGCAGCTTTAGCGGCGATATTTACAATGAGCAGTTCTTC	CASSFSGDIYNEQFF
TRBV10-3	TRBJ2-7	few	NA	TGTGCCATCAGTGAGTCCCGGACGGTCCCTAGTGAGCAGTACTTC	CAISESRTVPSEQYF
TRBV20-1	TRBJ2-7	medium-sized	NA	TGCAGTGCTAGAGATCTCTCCGGGTCCCACGAGCAGTACTTC	CSARDLSGSHEQYF
TRBV5-4	TRBJ1-2	NA	NA	TGTGCCAGCAGCTTGGCCGTACCCGGGGGCTACACCTTC	CASSLAVPGGYTF
TRBV5-4	TRBJ2-2	many	TRBD2	TGTGCCAGCAGCCCAACCGGGGGGATTAACACCGGGGAGCTGTTTTTT	CASSPTGGINTGELFF
TRBV6-6	TRBJ2-2	many	TRBD2	TGTGCCAGCAGTTACTCGGAGCTGCTAGCGGGTTCCGGGGAGCTGTTTTTT	CASSYSELLAGSGELFF
TRBV19	TRBJ1-4	NA	TRBD1	TGTGCCAGTAGTATAGGTCTCCCGGGACAGGGTTCGGATGAAAAACTGTTTTTT	CASSIGLPGQGSDEKLFF
TRBV2	TRBJ2-1	NA	NA	TGTGCCAGCAGGCCGGGTCTAGGCTACAATGAGCAGTTCTTC	CASRPGLGYNEQFF
TRBV7-3	TRBJ2-1	many	NA	TGTGCCAGCAGCTCCTCCGGTGGGGGTTCCTACAATGAGCAGTTCTTC	CASSSSGGGSYNEQFF
TRBV6-5	TRBJ2-2	many	TRBD1	TGTGCCAGCAGTAGGACAGGCTCCTACACCGGGGAGCTGTTTTTT	CASSRTGSYTGELFF
TRBV28	TRBJ2-5	NA	NA	TGTGCCAGCAGTTTAATAGGGCAAGAGACCCAGTACTTC	CASSLIGQETQYF
TRBV2	TRBJ2-5	few	TRBD1	TGTGCCAGCAGTCAGAACAGGGGGGTGGAGACCCAGTACTTC	CASSQNRGVETQYF
TRBV20-1	TRBJ1-1	few	NA	TGCAGCCATATCCGCCGGCAGGTGAACACTGAAGCTTTCTTT	CSHIRRQVNTEAFF
TRBV27	TRBJ1-1	many	TRBD1	TGTGCCAGCAGGTCGACAGGGACTGAAGCTTTCTTT	CASRSTGTEAFF
TRBV7-9	TRBJ1-1	many	TRBD1	TGTGCCAGCAGTTCTCAGGGGGCACGGACTGAAGCTTTCTTT	CASSSQGARTEAFF
TRBV29-1	TRBJ2-6	many	NA	TGCAGCGTTGAAGACATCGACAGCTCTACCGGGGCCAACGTCCTGACTTTC	CSVEDIDSSTGANVLTF
TRBV27	TRBJ2-2	few	TRBD2	TGTGCCAGCTCTACCCCCACTAGCGGGCGTAACACCGGGGAGCTGTTTTTT	CASSTPTSGRNTGELFF
TRBV29-1	TRBJ2-2	NA	NA	TGCAGCGTCACGGGGGCCAGAACCGGGGAGCTGTTTTTT	CSVTGARTGELFF
TRBV29-1	TRBJ2-7	NA	NA	TGCAGCGTTGGGCAGGGCCAGAGTGGGGAGCAGTACTTC	CSVGQGQSGEQYF
TRBV28	TRBJ2-3	many	NA	TGTGCCAGCAGCTCCCCCGCAGGGGTCACAGATACGCAGTATTTT	CASSSPAGVTDTQYF
TRBV30	TRBJ2-3	NA	TRBD1	TGTGCCTGGAGTGTAATCAGGGGGCTTAGCACAGATACGCAGTATTTT	CAWSVIRGLSTDTQYF